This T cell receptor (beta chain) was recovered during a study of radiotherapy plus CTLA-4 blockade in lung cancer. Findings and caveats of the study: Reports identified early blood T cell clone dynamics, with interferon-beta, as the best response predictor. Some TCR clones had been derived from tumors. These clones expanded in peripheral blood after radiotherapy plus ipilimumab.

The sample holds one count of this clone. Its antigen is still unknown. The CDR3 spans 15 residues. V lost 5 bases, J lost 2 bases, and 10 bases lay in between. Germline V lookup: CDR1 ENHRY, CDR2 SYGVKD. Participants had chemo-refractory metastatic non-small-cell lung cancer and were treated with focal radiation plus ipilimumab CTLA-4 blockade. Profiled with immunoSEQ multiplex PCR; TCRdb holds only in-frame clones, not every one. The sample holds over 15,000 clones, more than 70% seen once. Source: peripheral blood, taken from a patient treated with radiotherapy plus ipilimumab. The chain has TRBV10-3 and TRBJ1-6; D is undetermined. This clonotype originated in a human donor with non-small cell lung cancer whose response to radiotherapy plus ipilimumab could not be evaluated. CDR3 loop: CAISHSGPYNSPLHF. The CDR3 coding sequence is TGTGCCATCAGTCACAGTGGCCCCTATAATTCACCCCTCCACTTT.